The rows below give T cell receptor beta chains drawn from one sample of a study of T cell changes during pregnancy in multiple sclerosis. Sequencing used immunoSEQ multiplex PCR; TCRdb keeps in-frame clones, though not all of them. The table shows 15,000 or so clones, with 90% to 95% occurring only once. Source: peripheral blood, taken in the second trimester of pregnancy. Every receptor here comes from a female donor in good health, enrolled as a control in a pregnancy study. CDR3s include the opening cysteine and the closing phenylalanine or tryptophan. The D gene is left open where the match is weak. Where a row states a size, it is once, few, many or the class of an expanded clone; other rows omit it.

d_call: .
v_call: TRBV2
clone_size: few
j_call: TRBJ1-4
cdr3_aa: CASSEGTRQKLFF
cdr3_nt: TGTGCCAGCAGTGAAGGGACACGCCAAAAACTGTTTTTT

d_call: .
v_call: TRBV14
clone_size: .
j_call: TRBJ2-2
cdr3_aa: CASSQLQQGRYTGELFF
cdr3_nt: TGTGCCAGCAGCCAATTGCAGCAGGGCCGGTACACCGGGGAGCTGTTTTTT

d_call: .
v_call: TRBV7-9
clone_size: .
j_call: TRBJ1-1
cdr3_aa: CASTKMQGDTEAFF
cdr3_nt: TGTGCCAGCACCAAAATGCAGGGCGACACTGAAGCTTTCTTT

d_call: TRBD1
v_call: TRBV5-1
clone_size: .
j_call: TRBJ2-3
cdr3_aa: CASSLRVRGSDTQYF
cdr3_nt: TGCGCCAGCAGCTTGCGAGTCAGGGGGTCGGATACGCAGTATTTT

d_call: .
v_call: TRBV9
clone_size: once
j_call: TRBJ2-7
cdr3_aa: CASSPGEYEQYF
cdr3_nt: TGTGCCAGCAGCCCGGGGGAGTACGAGCAGTACTTC

d_call: TRBD1
v_call: TRBV9
clone_size: .
j_call: TRBJ1-4
cdr3_aa: CASSAPGTGGVNEKLFF
cdr3_nt: TGTGCCAGCAGCGCACCCGGGACAGGGGGTGTTAATGAAAAACTGTTTTTT

d_call: .
v_call: TRBV10-3
clone_size: .
j_call: TRBJ2-2
cdr3_aa: CATGGSPSPGELFF
cdr3_nt: TGTGCCACGGGGGGCAGCCCCAGCCCCGGGGAGCTGTTTTTT

d_call: TRBD1
v_call: TRBV7-9
clone_size: .
j_call: TRBJ1-3
cdr3_aa: CASSATGLAGNTIYF
cdr3_nt: TGTGCCAGCAGCGCGACAGGGCTGGCTGGAAACACCATATATTTT

d_call: .
v_call: TRBV6-6
clone_size: .
j_call: TRBJ2-2
cdr3_aa: CASNPPGGELFF
cdr3_nt: TGTGCCAGCAATCCCCCGGGCGGGGAGCTGTTTTTT

d_call: TRBD2
v_call: TRBV19
clone_size: .
j_call: TRBJ2-7
cdr3_aa: CASSMEAGGPYEQYF
cdr3_nt: TGTGCCAGTAGTATGGAAGCGGGAGGGCCCTACGAGCAGTACTTC

d_call: TRBD2
v_call: TRBV5-6
clone_size: .
j_call: TRBJ2-2
cdr3_aa: CASSIGLAANTGELFF
cdr3_nt: TGTGCCAGCAGCATCGGACTAGCGGCGAACACCGGGGAGCTGTTTTTT

d_call: .
v_call: TRBV11-2
clone_size: .
j_call: TRBJ2-2
cdr3_aa: CASSSTPNTGELFF
cdr3_nt: TGTGCCAGCAGCTCAACTCCGAACACCGGGGAGCTGTTTTTT

d_call: .
v_call: TRBV10-3
clone_size: .
j_call: TRBJ2-5
cdr3_aa: CAISDSMETQYF
cdr3_nt: TGTGCCATCAGTGATAGCATGGAGACCCAGTACTTC

d_call: .
v_call: TRBV29-1
clone_size: once
j_call: TRBJ2-1
cdr3_aa: CSVVGYEGQFF
cdr3_nt: TGCAGCGTTGTGGGCTACGAGGGGCAGTTCTTC

d_call: .
v_call: TRBV5-1
clone_size: .
j_call: TRBJ2-3
cdr3_aa: CASSLNAANARADTQYF
cdr3_nt: TGCGCCAGCAGCTTGAACGCGGCGAATGCCCGGGCAGATACGCAGTATTTT

d_call: .
v_call: TRBV28
clone_size: few
j_call: TRBJ1-1
cdr3_aa: CASSSQGIEAFF
cdr3_nt: TGTGCCAGCAGTTCGCAGGGGATTGAAGCTTTCTTT

d_call: TRBD1
v_call: TRBV19
clone_size: once
j_call: TRBJ2-7
cdr3_aa: CASSLGQGLINEQYF
cdr3_nt: TGTGCCAGTAGTCTCGGACAGGGGCTCATAAACGAGCAGTACTTC

d_call: TRBD1
v_call: TRBV5-1
clone_size: .
j_call: TRBJ2-2
cdr3_aa: CASSLVSWYIKPGQKTGELFF
cdr3_nt: TGCGCCAGCAGCTTGGTTAGTTGGTATATTAAACCGGGACAGAAGACCGGGGAGCTGTTTTTT